Below, 11 T cell receptor beta chains from the same sample are listed, as sequenced in a study of CD8 T cells in ankylosing spondylitis (TCRdb year 2017). Receptors were amplified or captured by 5' RACE. Sequenced on an Illumina HiSeq 2500. TCRdb trimmed the raw reads at Q25, called clones with MiXCR and kept productive beta chains. A single entry per CDR3 protein holds the most common genes and DNA from its merged rows. This sample has 31,000 or so distinct CDR3 sequences in its table, and more than 30% of those were observed once. Under 50% of the sample lies in the top ten. Sequenced: synovial fluid, either unsorted or a sorted T cell fraction (not recorded which). Source of these receptors: a male donor with ankylosing spondylitis.

The V gene is TRBV7-7, the J gene TRBJ2-3; D tentatively reads TRBD1 or TRBD2 (5 bases each). Trimming took 5 bases from V and 1 from J, leaving 13 bases between them. The CDR3 totals 15 residues. Germline CDR1 and CDR2: SSHAT and FNYEAQ (reference sequence). In nucleotides, the CDR3 is TGTGCCAGCAGCCAAGGGGACGGAGGCACAGATACGCAGTATTTT. Amino acids: CASSQGDGGTDTQYF. The full variable domain, its missing parts supplied by reference TRBV7-7 and TRBJ2-3, is GAGVSQSPRYKVTKRGQDVTLRCDPISSHATLYWYQQALGQGPEFLTYFNYEAQPDKSGLPSDRFSAERPEGSISTLTIQRTEQRDSAMYRCASSQGDGGTDTQYFGPGTRLTVL.

The rearrangement joins TRBV20-1 to TRBJ1-1; perhaps TRBD1 as D (6 bases). Germline CDR1 and CDR2: DFQATT and SNEGSKA (reference sequence). The CDR3 spans 10 residues. Trimming removed 6 bases at V and 11 bases at J, with 13 bases between. The CDR3 coding sequence is TGCAGTGCCGTGGACAGTTACGCTTTCTTT. Its translation: CSAVDSYAFF.

The rearrangement uses TRBV30 and TRBJ1-6; a possible D gene is TRBD1 (5 bases). Between the trimmed V and J ends, which lost 0 bases and 7 bases, there was a span of 13 bases. Germline V gives CDR1 GTSNPN, CDR2 SVGIG (reference sequence). This CDR3 contains 15 residues. Here the CDR3 DNA reads TGTGCCTGGAGTGTACAGGAGGGCAGGAATTCACCCCTCCACTTT. Its translation: CAWSVQEGRNSPLHF. Full variable domain (outside the CDR3, taken from reference TRBV30 and TRBJ1-6): SQTIHQWPATLVQPVGSPLSLECTVEGTSNPNLYWYRQAAGRGLQLLFYSVGIGQISSEVPQNLSASRPQDRQFILSSKKLLLSDSGFYLCAWSVQEGRNSPLHFGNGTRLTVT.

The chain couples TRBV20-1 to TRBJ1-3, with unresolved D. CDR1 is DFQATT and CDR2 is SNEGSKA in the germline V gene (reference sequence). The CDR3 totals 17 residues. V lost 2 bases and J lost 0, with 17 bases in between. The CDR3 coding sequence is TGCAGTGCTAGAAGTGCCGAGAACCCCAGCTCTGGAAACACCATATATTTT. Its translation: CSARSAENPSSGNTIYF.

CDR3 loop: CASSDGTVDGTDTQYF. Written as DNA, the CDR3 is TGTGCCAGCAGTGATGGTACGGTGGATGGGACAGATACGCAGTATTTT. The chain links TRBV6-1 to TRBJ2-3; D is uncertain. The CDR3 loop spans 16 amino acids. V was shortened by 3 bases and J by 3 bases, with 16 bases between the two germline ends. The germline V gene has CDR1 MNHNS and CDR2 SASEGT.

The chain employs TRBV12-3 or TRBV12-4 and TRBJ2-1, with 11 nucleotides matching TRBD2. The CDR3 length is 15 residues. J gave up 5 bases and V 4 bases, and 4 bases lay outside the gene matches. The CDR3 spells CASSSGLAEHNEQFF. The CDR3 coding sequence is TGTGCCAGCAGTTCGGGACTAGCGGAACACAATGAGCAGTTCTTC.

The V and J genes are TRBV6-1 and TRBJ2-7; TRBD1 or TRBD2 may be the D gene (6 bases each). Germline V gene sequence: CDR1 MNHNS, CDR2 SASEGT. The CDR3 sequence is 15 residues long. V dropped 8 bases and J dropped 0 bases, with 17 bases sitting between them. The CDR3 reads CASDGPGANSYEQYV. In DNA form, the CDR3 reads TGTGCCAGCGATGGGCCGGGGGCGAACTCCTACGAGCAGTACGTC.

The genes are TRBV6-1 and TRBJ2-2; D unclear. The V gene's germline CDR1 is MNHNS and CDR2 SASEGT. Between the trimmed V and J ends, which lost 6 bases and 1 base, there was a span of 3 bases. CDR3 length: 12 amino acids. The CDR3 here is CASRWNTGELFF. The CDR3, as DNA: TGTGCCAGCAGGTGGAACACCGGGGAGCTGTTTTTT.

This clonotype occurred a few times. This chain uses TRBV23-1 with TRBJ1-6; TRBD1 agrees at 8 bases. TRBV23-1 is noted as an ORF with a role that remains uncertain. The CDR3 contains 19 residues. Losses at the gene ends were 6 bases for V and 3 bases for J; bases not matched to a gene: 16. CDR3 sequence reads: CASSPGQGSRRDYNSPLHF. In DNA form, the CDR3 reads TGCGCCAGCAGCCCTGGACAGGGAAGCCGCAGAGACTATAATTCACCCCTCCACTTT.

This clonotype was counted many times. V is TRBV11-3 and J is TRBJ2-5; no reliable D call. This CDR3 region has 14 residues. Per germline, CDR1 SGHNT and CDR2 YENEEA. Trimming cost V 5 bases and J 5 bases, with 15 bases left between them. The CDR3 DNA follows: TGTGCCAGCAGCGACCAAATGGAATGGGAGACCCAGTACTTC. Translated: CASSDQMEWETQYF.

This clonotype came up a few times. This rearrangement joins TRBV6-2 or TRBV6-3 to TRBJ2-2; maybe TRBD2 (7 bases). Germline CDR1 and CDR2: MNHEY and SVGEGT. Trimming took 7 bases from V and 5 from J, leaving 17 bases between them. This CDR3 has 15 amino acids. The CDR3 DNA sequence: TGTGCCAGCACTCGGGGGGCTGATGAGACCGGGGAGCTGTTTTTT. Translating gives CASTRGADETGELFF.